Following are 25 T cell receptor beta chains from one sample sequenced in a study of CD8 T cells in ankylosing spondylitis. TCRdb independently ran MiXCR on the 5' RACE reads; one entry per CDR3 protein. The sample includes around 150,000 distinct CDR3 sequences, 18% seen only once; the top ten take about 8%. The sequencing input was blood, either unsorted or a sorted T cell fraction (not recorded which). Receptor source: a male donor with ankylosing spondylitis or in good health (not recorded which).

The V gene is TRBV4-2, the J gene TRBJ2-5; 9 bases align to TRBD1. The CDR3 sequence is 14 residues long. Germline lookup yields CDR1 LGHNA and CDR2 YNFKEQ. The V segment lost 7 bases and the J segment 1 base; nucleotides outside the gene matches: 4. The CDR3 region is CASTRTGVQETQYF. For the CDR3, the DNA is TGTGCCAGCACTAGGACAGGGGTCCAAGAGACCCAGTACTTC.

This clonotype has more than one count but fewer than ten. V usage is TRBV28 and J usage is TRBJ2-5; D possibly corresponds to TRBD2 (6 bases). The CDR3 runs to 15 residues. With 7 bases removed from V and 6 bases from J, the gap between germline ends came to 21 bases. In germline, CDR1 is MDHEN, CDR2 SYDVKM. CDR3 sequence reads: CASTYYLAGSKTQYF. CDR3 nucleotide sequence: TGTGCCAGCACCTACTATCTAGCCGGGAGTAAGACCCAGTACTTC.

At least ten counts were recorded for this clonotype. V and J are TRBV28 and TRBJ2-7; 10 bases align to TRBD1. There are 16 residues in the CDR3. Germline V gene sequence: CDR1 MDHEN, CDR2 SYDVKM. The J segment lost 5 bases and the V segment lost 4 bases, leaving 11 bases of the junction unmatched. The chain's CDR3 is CASSYFKGTGVHEQYF. The CDR3 coding sequence is TGTGCCAGCAGTTACTTCAAAGGGACAGGGGTACACGAGCAGTACTTC.

This clonotype was picked up one time. The chain recombines TRBV4-1 with TRBJ2-3; D is perhaps TRBD1 or TRBD2 (7 bases each). Germline V gene data show CDR1 as MGHRA and CDR2 as YSYEKL. The CDR3 is 16 amino acids. The ends were cut back, 2 bases at V and 5 bases at J, with 17 bases in the middle. In DNA form, the CDR3 reads TGCGCCAGCAGCCAATGGGACAGATTAGCGGGAGATACGCAGTATTTT. Amino acids: CASSQWDRLAGDTQYF.

This clonotype was observed at least ten times. This chain uses TRBV20-1 with TRBJ2-3; 8 nucleotides align to TRBD1. J lost 2 bases, V lost 6 bases, and 10 bases had no gene match. Germline V gives CDR1 DFQATT, CDR2 SNEGSKA (reference sequence). This CDR3 contains 15 residues. The DNA for the CDR3 is TGCAGTGCGACACGTACAGGGGGAAACACAGATACGCAGTATTTT. Translating it yields CSATRTGGNTDTQYF.

The sample holds many counts of this clonotype. The chain recombines TRBV5-1 with TRBJ2-1, with a possible D match to TRBD2 (6 bases). Per the germline V gene, CDR1 is SGHRS and CDR2 is YFSETQ. With 2 bases removed from V and 6 bases from J, the gap between germline ends came to 15 bases. CDR3 length: 15 amino acids. CDR3 bases: TGCGCCAGCAGCTTTAGCGGACCGGAAAGCAATGAGCAGTTCTTC. Translated: CASSFSGPESNEQFF. Looking up the rest from reference TRBV5-1 and TRBJ2-1 gives the full variable domain: KAGVTQTPRYLIKTRGQQVTLSCSPISGHRSVSWYQQTPGQGLQFLFEYFSETQRNKGNFPGRFSGRQFSNSRSEMNVSTLELGDSALYLCASSFSGPESNEQFFGPGTRLTVL.

V gene TRBV27 combines with J gene TRBJ1-6; D perhaps matches TRBD1 (5 bases). Trimming pared 5 bases from V and 9 bases from J, leaving 20 bases between. The CDR3 length is 16 residues. CDR1 is MNHEY, CDR2 SMNVEV, per germline (reference sequence). The CDR3 DNA reads TGTGCCAGCAGTCCCCTGAGGGGCTCAGGGCCTTCACCCCTCCACTTT. The encoded protein is CASSPLRGSGPSPLHF.

This clonotype turned up a few times. The chain employs TRBV6-6 and TRBJ2-7, with 14 nucleotides matching TRBD2. The V and J ends lost 4 bases and 11 bases, in that order; junction bases with no gene match: 10. The CDR3 runs 15 residues. Germline assignment: CDR1 MNHNY and CDR2 SVGAGI (reference sequence). The CDR3 DNA sequence: TGTGCCAGCAGTTCTACCGGGACTAGCGGGAGACAGGAGTACTTC. It translates to CASSSTGTSGRQEYF.

This clonotype was detected many times. One end of the junction fails to match germline, which may point to a read error. The J gene is TRBJ2-3, the V gene TRBV20-1; 8 bases agree with TRBD2. The germline V gene has CDR1 DFQATT and CDR2 SNEGSKA (reference sequence). The CDR3 contains 13 residues. The CDR3, as DNA: TGCACCATAAGCAGGACTAGCAAAGATACGCAGTATTTT. It specifies CTISRTSKDTQYF.

In this sample, this clonotype turned up a few times. The rearrangement joins TRBV29-1 to TRBJ1-2; 7 bases line up with TRBD1. The CDR3 runs to 14 residues. V was pared by 7 bases and J by 2 bases, with 10 bases of the junction left unmatched. Germline V gene lookup returns CDR1 SQVTM and CDR2 ANQGSEA. CDR3 protein: CSAGEGTVNYGYTF. CDR3 sequence (DNA): TGCAGCGCCGGAGAAGGGACAGTCAACTATGGCTACACCTTC.

The table lists this clonotype with many counts. This chain joins TRBV20-1 and TRBJ2-5; 7 nucleotides align to TRBD2. This CDR3 spans 14 amino acids. With 5 bases clipped from V and 5 bases from J, the junction kept 11 bases outside the gene matches. Per the germline V gene, CDR1 is DFQATT and CDR2 is SNEGSKA (reference sequence). The CDR3 spells CSAPRLASSETQYF. DNA of the CDR3: TGCAGTGCTCCACGACTAGCCTCGAGCGAGACCCAGTACTTC.

This clonotype was recorded at least ten times. This chain links TRBV10-3 with TRBJ1-2, with a weak D call TRBD1 (6 bases). Germline V gene lookup returns CDR1 ENHRY and CDR2 SYGVKD. Trimming removed 1 base from V and 6 bases from J, with 9 bases in between. CDR3 size: 13 residues. Here the CDR3 DNA reads TGTGCCATCAGTGAGTTGACAGGCAATGGCTACACCTTC. Amino acids: CAISELTGNGYTF.

About this clonotype itself: The junction shows a germline mismatch at one end, possibly a read error. The rearrangement joins TRBV15 to TRBJ1-5, with D unclear. Germline assignment: CDR1 LNHNV and CDR2 YYDKDF (reference sequence). CDR3 length: 15 amino acids. CDR3 bases: TGTGTCACCAGCGATGGAGTTAATAGCAATCAGCCCCAGCATTTT. Translation: CVTSDGVNSNQPQHF.

The table lists this clonotype with many counts. This chain connects TRBV24-1 to TRBJ2-2; 10 bases fit TRBD1. Germline assignment: CDR1 KGHDR and CDR2 SFDVKD. V was pared by 4 bases and J by 4 bases, with 5 bases of the junction left unmatched. The CDR3 covers 16 residues. CDR3 loop: CATSEDRGRRTGELFF. DNA of the CDR3: TGTGCCACCAGTGAAGACAGGGGGCGTCGCACCGGGGAGCTGTTTTTT.

The table lists this clonotype with many counts. V usage is TRBV20-1 and J usage is TRBJ2-4; D remains ambiguous. Trimming removed 4 bases from V and 0 bases from J, with 13 bases in between. Germline-derived CDR1 and CDR2 are DFQATT and SNEGSKA (reference sequence). The CDR3 has 15 residues. The DNA of the CDR3 is TGCAGTGCTATGTCGGTGGATCTAGCCAAAAACATTCAGTACTTC. Encoded protein: CSAMSVDLAKNIQYF.

The chain is built from TRBV10-1 and TRBJ1-1; TRBD1 matches at 10 bases. Per germline, CDR1 WNHNN and CDR2 SYGVQD (reference sequence). The length of the CDR3 is 14 residues. The junction had 3 bases not matched to a gene; V was cut back by 4 bases and J by 4 bases. The CDR3 sequence is CASSGTGGSTEAFF. The CDR3 DNA reads as TGCGCCAGCAGTGGGACAGGGGGATCCACTGAAGCTTTCTTT.

In this sample, this clonotype turned up many times. The chain uses TRBV3-1 and TRBJ1-5, with D unclear. Trimming removed 0 bases from V and 7 bases from J, with 7 bases in between. Germline CDR1 is LGHDT and CDR2 is YNNKEL (reference sequence). This CDR3 is 13 amino acids long. Written as DNA, the CDR3 is TGTGCCAGCAGCCAAGATATTGGGCAGCCCCAGCATTTT. This encodes CASSQDIGQPQHF.

This clonotype was detected only a few times. The chain links TRBV2 to TRBJ2-5; 13 bases match TRBD2. Germline trimming cut 5 bases from V and 4 bases from J; bases unmatched to any gene: 16. Per germline, CDR1 SNHLY and CDR2 FYNNEI. CDR3 length: 19 residues. The CDR3 DNA sequence: TGTGCCAGCAGTCTCTCCGGGACTAGCGGGATATGGGAAGGAGAGACCCAGTACTTC. Translation: CASSLSGTSGIWEGETQYF.

This clonotype was seen only a few times. The chain combines TRBV10-2 with TRBJ2-1; 11 positions agree with TRBD2. V was clipped by 7 bases and J by 6 bases; unmatched bases: 8. The CDR3 is 15 residues long. Germline loops: CDR1 WSHSY, CDR2 SAAADI. CDR3 sequence reads: CASTATSGIGNEQFF. Here the CDR3 DNA reads TGCGCCAGCACTGCGACTAGCGGGATTGGCAATGAGCAGTTCTTC.

V is TRBV11-2 and J is TRBJ2-3; D assignment may be TRBD1 or TRBD2 (5 bases each). CDR3 length: 16 amino acids. Germline CDR1 reads SGHAT; CDR2 reads FQNNGV. With 3 bases removed from V and 6 bases from J, the gap between germline ends came to 19 bases. CDR3 region: CASSFVGGPFSDTQYF. For the CDR3, the DNA is TGTGCCAGCAGCTTCGTTGGGGGACCCTTTTCCGATACGCAGTATTTT.

This clonotype has ten or more counts. This sequence joins TRBV24-1 and TRBJ2-3; D unclear. The CDR3 consists of 14 residues. The V gene's germline CDR1 is KGHDR and CDR2 SFDVKD. Trimming stripped 0 bases from V and 3 bases from J, with 6 bases between. CDR3: CATSDLDGTDTQYF. In DNA form, the CDR3 reads TGTGCCACCAGTGATTTGGACGGGACAGATACGCAGTATTTT.

The table lists this clonotype with many counts. The V call is TRBV10-3, the J call TRBJ2-7, with D possibly matching TRBD2 (6 bases). The CDR3 runs to 13 residues. Germline V gene data show CDR1 as ENHRY and CDR2 as SYGVKD. V lost 6 bases to trimming and J lost 5 bases, with 14 bases between them. The CDR3 region has the DNA TGTGCCATCAGGGGGGGTAGGATGGACGAGCAGTACTTC. It yields the protein CAIRGGRMDEQYF.

The chain couples TRBV5-1 to TRBJ1-1, with a tentative D call TRBD1 (5 bases). V shed 0 bases and J shed 3 bases, with 12 bases lying between them. Germline values: CDR1 SGHRS, CDR2 YFSETQ. This CDR3 has 15 amino acids. CDR3 region: CASSLATGLYTEAFF. CDR3 in DNA: TGCGCCAGCAGCTTGGCAACGGGACTGTACACTGAAGCTTTCTTT.

The J gene is TRBJ1-5, the V gene TRBV19; no firm D call. The ends were cut back, 5 bases at V and 4 bases at J, with 12 bases in the middle. The CDR3 consists of 14 residues. From germline, CDR1 is LNHDA and CDR2 SQIVND (reference sequence). CDR3 sequence reads: CASSSDRWNQPQHF. The CDR3 DNA reads as TGTGCCAGTAGTTCCGACCGGTGGAATCAGCCCCAGCATTTT. The full variable domain, its missing parts supplied by reference TRBV19 and TRBJ1-5, is DGGITQSPKYLFRKEGQNVTLSCEQNLNHDAMYWYRQDPGQGLRLIYYSQIVNDFQKGDIAEGYSVSREKKESFPLTVTSAQKNPTAFYLCASSSDRWNQPQHFGDGTRLSIL.

This rearrangement joins TRBV10-2 to TRBJ1-5, with D perhaps TRBD1 (5 bases). V lost 3 bases and J 3 bases, leaving 15 bases between the germline ends. The CDR3 is 16 residues long. CDR1 and CDR2 from the germline V gene are WSHSY and SAAADI. The CDR3 sequence: CASSDPTRDPNQPQHF. The DNA of the CDR3 is TGCGCCAGCAGTGACCCGACAAGGGACCCCAATCAGCCCCAGCATTTT.